This T cell receptor (beta chain) originates from a study of T cells in tuberculosis. Regarding the study as a whole: Classification accuracy was approximately 85% (AUROC approximately 0.9) with the GMM-specific repertoire. Cases with active tuberculosis were adults, while controls were adolescents. Active tuberculosis alpha repertoires lay closer to GMM-specific TCRs than controls'.

Concerning this clone itself: Its antigen is as yet unknown.

Sequencing used immunoSEQ multiplex PCR; TCRdb keeps in-frame clones, though not all of them. The sample lists approximately 28,000 clones, 80% to 95% occurring once. Each donor contributed about 100,000 T cells on average, unsorted. The sequenced sample consisted of PBMCs. This TCR was recovered from a donor between 10 and 29 years old with latent tuberculosis or without tuberculosis infection.

CDR3 amino acids: CASSPLSGGVHEQFF. The CDR3 nucleotides read TGTGCCAGCAGTCCCCTGTCGGGGGGGGTCCATGAGCAGTTCTTC. The chain links TRBV28 to TRBJ2-1; 8 nucleotides match TRBD2. This CDR3 has 15 amino acids. V lost 5 bases, J lost 8 bases, and 11 bases stayed unmatched. Germline V gives CDR1 MDHEN, CDR2 SYDVKM.